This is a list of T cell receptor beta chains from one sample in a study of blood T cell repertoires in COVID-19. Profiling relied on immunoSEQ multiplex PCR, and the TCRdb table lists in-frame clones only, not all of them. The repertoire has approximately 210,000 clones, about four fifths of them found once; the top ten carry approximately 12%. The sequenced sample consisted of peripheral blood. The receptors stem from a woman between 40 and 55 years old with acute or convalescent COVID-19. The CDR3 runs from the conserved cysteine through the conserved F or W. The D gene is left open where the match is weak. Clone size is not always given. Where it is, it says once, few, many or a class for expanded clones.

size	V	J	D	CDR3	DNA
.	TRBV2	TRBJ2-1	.	CASIHTYNEQFF	TGTGCCAGCATACACACATACAATGAGCAGTTCTTC
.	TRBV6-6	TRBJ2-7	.	CASSYSLVEQYF	TGTGCCAGCAGTTACTCTTTAGTCGAGCAGTACTTC
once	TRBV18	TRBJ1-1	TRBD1	CASSRGQGGTEAFF	TGTGCCAGCTCGCGCGGACAGGGAGGCACTGAAGCTTTCTTT
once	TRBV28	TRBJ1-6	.	CASRNQAGNNSPLHF	TGTGCCAGCAGGAATCAAGCGGGTAATAATTCACCCCTCCACTTT
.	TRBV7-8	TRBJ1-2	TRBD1	CASSFTGGLDGYTF	TGTGCCAGCAGCTTTACAGGGGGCTTGGATGGCTACACCTTC
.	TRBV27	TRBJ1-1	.	CASSPNRQVREAFF	TGTGCCAGCAGTCCTAATAGACAGGTGAGGGAAGCTTTCTTT
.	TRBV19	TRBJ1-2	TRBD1	CASTTGGSNYGYTF	TGTGCCAGTACTACAGGGGGCTCTAACTATGGCTACACCTTC
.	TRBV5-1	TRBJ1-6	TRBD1	CASSRNRQGDSPLHF	TGCGCCAGCAGCCGTAATCGACAGGGCGATTCACCCCTCCACTTT
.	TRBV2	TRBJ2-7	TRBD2	CASSPGGTRAYEQYF	TGTGCCAGCAGTCCGGGGGGGACTAGAGCTTACGAGCAGTACTTC
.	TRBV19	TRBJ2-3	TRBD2	CASSSLSSGKRDTQYF	TGTGCCAGTAGTAGTCTCTCTAGCGGGAAAAGGGATACGCAGTATTTT
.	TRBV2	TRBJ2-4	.	CASSEGQLAKNIQYF	TGTGCCAGCAGTGAAGGACAATTAGCCAAAAACATTCAGTACTTC
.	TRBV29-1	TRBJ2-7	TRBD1	CSVRDRGPYEQYF	TGCAGCGTTAGAGACAGGGGTCCCTACGAGCAGTACTTC
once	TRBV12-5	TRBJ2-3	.	CASGLPRGVRGDTQYF	TGTGCTAGTGGTTTGCCCAGGGGGGTTAGAGGAGATACGCAGTATTTT
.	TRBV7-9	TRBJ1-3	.	CASSHENTIYF	TGTGCCAGCAGCCACGAGAACACCATATATTTT
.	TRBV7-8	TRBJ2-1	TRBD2	CASTLRTSGGPYNEQFF	TGTGCCAGCACCTTACGGACTAGCGGGGGTCCCTACAATGAGCAGTTCTTC
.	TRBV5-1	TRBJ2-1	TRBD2	CASSPNTKTSGGARNEQFF	TGCGCCAGCAGCCCGAATACCAAGACTAGCGGGGGGGCTCGTAATGAGCAGTTCTTC
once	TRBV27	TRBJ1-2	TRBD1	CASSGNTGVYGYTF	TGTGCCAGCAGCGGAAATACAGGGGTCTATGGCTACACCTTC
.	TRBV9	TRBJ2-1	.	CASSVGATYNEQFF	TGTGCCAGCAGCGTAGGTGCTACCTACAATGAGCAGTTCTTC
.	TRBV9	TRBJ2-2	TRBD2	CASSPRLAGGHGELFF	TGTGCCAGCAGCCCCCGACTAGCGGGGGGGCACGGGGAGCTGTTTTTT
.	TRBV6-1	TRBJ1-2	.	CASSEEGDYGYTF	TGTGCCAGCAGTGAAGAGGGGGACTATGGCTACACCTTC
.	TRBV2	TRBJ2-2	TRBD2	CASSDGLAGNTGELFF	TGTGCCAGCAGTGATGGTCTAGCGGGAAACACCGGGGAGCTGTTTTTT
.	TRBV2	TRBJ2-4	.	CASSVGGENIQYF	TGTGCCAGCAGTGTCGGAGGGGAAAACATTCAGTACTTC
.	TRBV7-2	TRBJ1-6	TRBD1	CASSQAYRGRDYNSPLHF	TGTGCCAGCAGCCAAGCCTACAGGGGAAGGGATTATAATTCACCCCTCCACTTT
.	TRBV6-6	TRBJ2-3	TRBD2	CASGGGRTSADTQYF	TGTGCCAGCGGGGGAGGTAGGACTAGCGCAGATACGCAGTATTTT
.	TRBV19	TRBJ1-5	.	CASIPRAQGSPRSNQPQHF	TGTGCCAGTATCCCTAGGGCACAGGGTAGTCCGAGAAGCAATCAGCCCCAGCATTTT
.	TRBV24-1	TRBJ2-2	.	CATSDPRTYRRNTGELFF	TGTGCCACCAGTGATCCGCGAACGTATAGGAGGAACACCGGGGAGCTGTTTTTT
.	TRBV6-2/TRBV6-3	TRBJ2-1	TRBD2	CASSSRASGTLRSSYNEQFF	TGTGCCAGCAGTTCCCGGGCTAGCGGGACCCTGAGGAGCTCCTACAATGAGCAGTTCTTC
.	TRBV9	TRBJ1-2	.	CASSVATADYGYTF	TGTGCCAGCAGCGTAGCCACCGCGGACTATGGCTACACCTTC
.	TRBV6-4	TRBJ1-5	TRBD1	CASTTLQGPDQPQHF	TGTGCCAGTACTACCTTACAGGGGCCCGACCAGCCCCAGCATTTT
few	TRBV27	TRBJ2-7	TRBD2	CASSFTSASYEQYF	TGTGCCAGCAGTTTCACTAGCGCCTCCTACGAGCAGTACTTC
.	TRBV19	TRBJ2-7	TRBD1	CASSTGTGLYEQYF	TGTGCCAGTAGTACCGGGACAGGGCTCTACGAGCAGTACTTC
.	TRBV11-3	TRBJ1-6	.	CASSLRGNNSPLHF	TGTGCCAGCAGCCTTCGGGGGAATAATTCACCCCTCCACTTT
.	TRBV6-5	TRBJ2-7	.	CASSSRQAEQYF	TGTGCCAGCAGTTCTAGACAGGCCGAGCAGTACTTC
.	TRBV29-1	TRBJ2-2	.	CSVKAPRGTGELFF	TGCAGCGTCAAAGCCCCCCGTGGCACCGGGGAGCTGTTTTTT
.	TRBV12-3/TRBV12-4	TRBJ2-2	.	CASSLRVSGELFF	TGTGCCAGCAGTCTCAGGGTGTCCGGGGAGCTGTTTTTT
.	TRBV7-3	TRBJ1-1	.	CASSFGPMNTEAFF	TGTGCCAGCAGCTTTGGGCCAATGAACACTGAAGCTTTCTTT
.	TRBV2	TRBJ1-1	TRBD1	CASSMGQGRKAFF	TGTGCCAGCAGTATGGGACAGGGTCGAAAAGCTTTCTTT
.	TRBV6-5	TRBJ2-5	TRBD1	CASRIGQGVETQYF	TGTGCCAGCAGAATTGGACAGGGGGTTGAGACCCAGTACTTC
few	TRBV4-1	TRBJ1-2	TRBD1	CASSQDDRVYGYTF	TGCGCCAGCAGCCAAGACGACAGGGTATATGGCTACACCTTC
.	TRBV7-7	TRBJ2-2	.	CASSLRQGTGELFF	TGTGCCAGCAGCTTACGGCAGGGTACCGGGGAGCTGTTTTTT
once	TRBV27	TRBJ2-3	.	CASSLIRDSLKGDTQYF	TGTGCCAGCAGTTTAATCCGGGACTCCCTCAAGGGAGATACGCAGTATTTT
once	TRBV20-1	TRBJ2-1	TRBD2	CSASPGGPRYNEQFF	TGCAGTGCTAGTCCGGGAGGGCCGAGGTATAATGAGCAGTTCTTC
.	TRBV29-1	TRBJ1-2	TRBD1	CSVEGLGQGEDGYTF	TGCAGCGTTGAAGGGCTTGGACAGGGGGAGGATGGCTACACCTTC
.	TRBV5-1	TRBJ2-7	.	CASSSGGGKTLSEQYF	TGCGCCAGCAGCTCCGGGGGTGGCAAAACCCTGAGCGAGCAGTACTTC
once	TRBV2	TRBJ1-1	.	CASSSGPNTEAFF	TGTGCCAGCAGTTCAGGGCCTAACACTGAAGCTTTCTTT